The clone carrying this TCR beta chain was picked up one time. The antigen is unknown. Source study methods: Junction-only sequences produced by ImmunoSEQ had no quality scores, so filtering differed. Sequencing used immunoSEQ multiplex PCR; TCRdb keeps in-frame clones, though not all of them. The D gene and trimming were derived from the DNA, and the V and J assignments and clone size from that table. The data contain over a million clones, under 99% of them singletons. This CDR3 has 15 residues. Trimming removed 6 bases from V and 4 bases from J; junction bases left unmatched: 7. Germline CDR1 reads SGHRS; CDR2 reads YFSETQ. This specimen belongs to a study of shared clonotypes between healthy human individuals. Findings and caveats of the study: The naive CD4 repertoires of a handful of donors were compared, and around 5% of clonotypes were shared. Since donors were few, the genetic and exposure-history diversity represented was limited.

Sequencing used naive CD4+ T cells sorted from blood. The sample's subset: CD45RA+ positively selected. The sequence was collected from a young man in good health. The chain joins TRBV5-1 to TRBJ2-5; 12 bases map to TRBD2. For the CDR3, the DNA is TGCGCCAGCAACTCAGAACTAGCGGGGGGAGAGACCCAGTACTTC. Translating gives CASNSELAGGETQYF. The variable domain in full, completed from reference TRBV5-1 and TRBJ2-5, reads KAGVTQTPRYLIKTRGQQVTLSCSPISGHRSVSWYQQTPGQGLQFLFEYFSETQRNKGNFPGRFSGRQFSNSRSEMNVSTLELGDSALYLCASNSELAGGETQYFGPGTRLLVL.